The sequence of this TCR beta chain was determined in a study of cytomegalovirus exposure and HLA in healthy donors. This CDR3 contains 13 residues. CDR1 and CDR2 (germline): SNHLY, FYNNEI. The trim removed 4 bases at V and 5 bases at J, leaving 2 bases unmatched. A multiplex PCR was run with 60 Vbeta primers and 13 Jbeta primers. The method was immunoSEQ multiplex PCR; TCRdb's version includes in-frame clones alone and lacks a portion of them. Of around 100,000 clones listed, around 84% are singletons. This clone was seen just once. The antigen remains unidentified. Overall study results and limits: Per a prior analysis, the majority of TCR beta V segments were productive roughly 87% or roughly 30% of the time.

The source is a woman under 30 in good health and CMV-seronegative. The V call is TRBV2, the J call TRBJ1-5, with TRBD1 identical over 7 bases. Material for sequencing was PBMCs. The CDR3 region has the DNA TGTGCCAGCAGTGCAGACAGGGATCAGCCCCAGCATTTT. Translating it yields CASSADRDQPQHF. The full variable domain, its missing parts supplied by reference TRBV2 and TRBJ1-5, is EPEVTQTPSHQVTQMGQEVILRCVPISNHLYFYWYRQILGQKVEFLVSFYNNEISEKSEIFDDQFSVERPDGSNFTLKIRSTKLEDSAMYFCASSADRDQPQHFGDGTRLSIL.